This T cell receptor beta chain was retrieved from a study of control samples from healthy donors and cancer patients. Germline CDR1 MNHEY, CDR2 SVGAGI. Trimming took 10 bases from V and 4 from J, leaving 19 bases between them. The length of the CDR3 is 14 residues. The data were produced by immunoSEQ multiplex PCR, yet TCRdb's version contains in-frame clones alone and is incomplete. The table includes around 110,000 clones, more than 75% detected once. This chain uses TRBV6-5 with TRBJ1-1, with a possible D match to TRBD1 (6 bases). This TCR was recovered from a woman between 65 and 79 years old in good health. The sample comprised blood. In DNA, the CDR3 is TGTGCCACCTCCAGGGGTAATACGGGCACTGAAGCTTTCTTT. It yields the protein CATSRGNTGTEAFF.